This T cell receptor (beta chain) was documented in a study of cytomegalovirus exposure and HLA in healthy donors. Germline V gives CDR1 LGHNA, CDR2 YNFKEQ. The CDR3 runs 15 residues. V lost 1 base and J lost 5, with 13 bases in between. Primers: 60 Vbeta forward and 13 Jbeta reverse. Assay: immunoSEQ multiplex PCR; the TCRdb copy retains only in-frame clones and omits some. The sample carries approximately 140,000 clones, around 78% recorded once. Findings of the study overall: Roughly even sequencing depth across donors was the assumption behind the presence/absence analyses.

This clone was seen more than once but under ten times. Antigen specificity is unknown. The sample comprised PBMCs. V gene TRBV4-2 combines with J gene TRBJ2-3, with D maybe TRBD2 (5 bases). The TCR was taken from a male donor in good health and CMV-seronegative. The CDR3 DNA is TGTGCCAGCAGCCAAGCGACGGGGTACATAGATACGCAGTATTTT. Its translation: CASSQATGYIDTQYF.